This TCR beta chain stems from a study of beta chain features in type 1 diabetes. Study observations and caveats: Type 1 diabetes patients showed a moderate but significant shortening of TCRB CDR3s in all four CD4+ subsets.

CDR3 size: 13 residues. From germline, CDR1 is KGHSH and CDR2 LQKENI. Trimming cost V 2 bases and J 3 bases, with 7 bases left between them. Of the isolated RNA, all was reverse transcribed, and so the sequenced material was expressed TCRB transcripts. TCRdb keeps only in-frame clones here, not all; method: immunoSEQ multiplex PCR. The table includes 500,000 to 650,000 clones, about an eighth detected once. As concerns this clone: Its cognate antigen is unknown. Within the sample, other DNA sequences also encode this same CDR3.

What was sequenced was naive CD4+ T cells from blood. This clonotype was obtained from a man in his thirties or forties with type 1 diabetes. This chain joins TRBV18 and TRBJ1-2, with D tentatively TRBD1 (5 bases). The CDR3 region is CASSPGGDYGYTF. For the CDR3, the DNA is TGTGCCAGCTCACCAGGGGGGGACTATGGCTACACCTTC.